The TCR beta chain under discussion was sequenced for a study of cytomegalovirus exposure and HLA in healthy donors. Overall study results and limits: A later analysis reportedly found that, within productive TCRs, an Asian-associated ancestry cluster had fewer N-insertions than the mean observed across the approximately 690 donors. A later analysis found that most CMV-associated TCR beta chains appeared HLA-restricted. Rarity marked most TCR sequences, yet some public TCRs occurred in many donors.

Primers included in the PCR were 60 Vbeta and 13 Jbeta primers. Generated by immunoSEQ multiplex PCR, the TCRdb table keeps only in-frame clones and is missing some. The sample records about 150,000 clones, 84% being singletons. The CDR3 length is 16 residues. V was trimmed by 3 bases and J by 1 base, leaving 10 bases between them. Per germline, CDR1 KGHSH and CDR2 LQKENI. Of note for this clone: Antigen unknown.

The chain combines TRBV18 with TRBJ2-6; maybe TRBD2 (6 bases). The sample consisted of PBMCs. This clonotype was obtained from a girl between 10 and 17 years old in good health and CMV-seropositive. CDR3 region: CASSPGTGSGANVLTF. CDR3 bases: TGTGCCAGCTCACCCGGGACTGGGTCTGGGGCCAACGTCCTGACTTTC.